This T cell receptor (beta chain) was captured by sequencing in a study of a mutant IDH1 vaccine in newly diagnosed glioma. Study at large: Following radiotherapy alone, or alongside temozolomide cycles, vaccination was started after an interval of 4-6 weeks.

Germline values: CDR1 MGHRA, CDR2 YSYEKL. The CDR3 consists of 16 residues. V gave up 0 bases and J gave up 7 bases; unmatched junction bases: 8. Only in-frame clones appear in the TCRdb table, and some are missing; sequencing was by immunoSEQ multiplex PCR. Among roughly 46,000 clones listed, around 84% were seen once. On this clone: Antigen specificity is unknown.

The time point was: week 47, end of study. Each dose of the vaccine consisted of 300 ug of mutant IDH1 20-mer peptide, with topical imiquimod. The clonotype comes from a woman aged 25 to 39 with glioma. Some clones in this sample may be carry-over from other donors' samples. The chain employs TRBV4-1 and TRBJ2-1; TRBD2 matches at 8 bases. Sequencing used PBMCs, obtained from a glioma patient whose treatment included an IDH1 peptide vaccine. The DNA of the CDR3 is TGCGCCAGCAGCCAAGATGTAGCGGGACCTCGGAATGAGCAGTTCTTC. It specifies CASSQDVAGPRNEQFF.